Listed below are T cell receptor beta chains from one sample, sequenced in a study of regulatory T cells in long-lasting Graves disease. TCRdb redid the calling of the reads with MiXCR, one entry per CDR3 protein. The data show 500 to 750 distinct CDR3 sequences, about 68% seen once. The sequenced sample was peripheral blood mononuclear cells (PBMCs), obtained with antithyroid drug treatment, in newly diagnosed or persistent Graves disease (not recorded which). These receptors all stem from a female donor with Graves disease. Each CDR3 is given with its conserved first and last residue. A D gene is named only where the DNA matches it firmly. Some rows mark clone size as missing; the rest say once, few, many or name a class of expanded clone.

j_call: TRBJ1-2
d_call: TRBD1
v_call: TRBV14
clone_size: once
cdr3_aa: CASSPETGNYGYTF
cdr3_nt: TGTGCCAGCAGCCCGGAGACAGGGAACTATGGCTACACCTTC

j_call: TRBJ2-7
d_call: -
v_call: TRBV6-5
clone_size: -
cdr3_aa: CASSSSQETYEQYF
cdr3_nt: TGTGCCAGCAGTTCCTCACAGGAGACCTACGAGCAGTACTTC

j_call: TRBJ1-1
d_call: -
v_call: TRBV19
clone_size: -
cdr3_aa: CASRMGGGTEAFF
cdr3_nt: TGTGCCAGTAGGATGGGAGGGGGCACTGAAGCTTTCTTT

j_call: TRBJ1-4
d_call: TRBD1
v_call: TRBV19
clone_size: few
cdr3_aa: CASSTTGTGDEKLFF
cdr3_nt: TGTGCCAGTAGTACGACCGGGACAGGGGATGAAAAACTGTTTTTT

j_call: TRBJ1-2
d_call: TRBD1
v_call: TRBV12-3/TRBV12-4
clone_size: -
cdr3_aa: CASTVTTGDVGYTF
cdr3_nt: TGTGCCAGCACCGTTACGACAGGGGACGTTGGCTACACCTTC

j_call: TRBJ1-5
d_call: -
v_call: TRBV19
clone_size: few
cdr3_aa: CASNRDGLRHF
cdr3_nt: TGTGCCAGTAATCGAGACGGCCTTCGGCATTTT

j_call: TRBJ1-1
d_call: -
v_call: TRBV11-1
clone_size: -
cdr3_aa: CASSSGTGNTEAFF
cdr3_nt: TGTGCCAGCAGCTCGGGGACGGGGAACACTGAAGCTTTCTTT

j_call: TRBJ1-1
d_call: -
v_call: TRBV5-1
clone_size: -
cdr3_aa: CASSLVVGPVANTEAFF
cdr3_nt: TGCGCCAGCAGCTTGGTCGTGGGGCCGGTTGCGAACACTGAAGCTTTCTTT

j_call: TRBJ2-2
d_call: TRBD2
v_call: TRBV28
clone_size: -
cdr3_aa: CASSRTSGNTGELFF
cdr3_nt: TGTGCCAGCAGTCGGACTAGCGGGAACACCGGGGAGCTGTTTTTT

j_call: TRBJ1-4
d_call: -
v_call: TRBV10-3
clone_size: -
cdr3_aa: CAISPSNEKLFF
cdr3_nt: TGTGCCATCAGCCCATCTAATGAAAAACTGTTTTTT

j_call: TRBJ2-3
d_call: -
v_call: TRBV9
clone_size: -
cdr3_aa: CASSPYYISTDTQYF
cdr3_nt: TGTGCCAGCAGCCCTTACTATATTAGCACAGATACGCAGTATTTT

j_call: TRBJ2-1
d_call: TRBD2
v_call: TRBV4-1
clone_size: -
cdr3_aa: CASSQVLAGGPVGNEQFF
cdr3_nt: TGCGCCAGCAGCCAAGTGCTAGCGGGAGGGCCGGTAGGCAATGAGCAGTTCTTC

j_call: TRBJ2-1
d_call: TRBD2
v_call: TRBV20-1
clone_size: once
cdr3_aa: CSARDPGGSYNEQFF
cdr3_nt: TGCAGTGCTAGAGATCCGGGGGGCTCCTACAATGAGCAGTTCTTC

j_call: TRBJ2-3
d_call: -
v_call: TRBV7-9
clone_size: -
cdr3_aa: CASSTDPGRDTDTQYF
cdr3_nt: TGTGCCAGCAGCACCGACCCAGGTAGAGACACAGATACGCAGTATTTT

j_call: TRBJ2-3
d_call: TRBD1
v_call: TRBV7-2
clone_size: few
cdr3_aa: CASSPRGGGNTQYF
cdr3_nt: TGTGCCAGCAGCCCGCGAGGGGGCGGAAATACGCAGTATTTT

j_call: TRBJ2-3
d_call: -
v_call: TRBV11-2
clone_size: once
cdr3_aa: CASSLNKGATDTQYF
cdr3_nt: TGTGCCAGCAGCCTAAATAAGGGCGCCACAGATACGCAGTATTTT

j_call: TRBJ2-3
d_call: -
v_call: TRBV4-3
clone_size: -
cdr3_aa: CASSQVWGRHPTDTQYF
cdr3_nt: TGCGCCAGCAGCCAAGTGTGGGGACGACACCCCACAGATACGCAGTATTTT

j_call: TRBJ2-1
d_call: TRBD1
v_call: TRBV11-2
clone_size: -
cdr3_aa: CASSSGDRVNEQFF
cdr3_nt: TGTGCCAGCAGCTCAGGAGACAGGGTCAATGAGCAGTTCTTC